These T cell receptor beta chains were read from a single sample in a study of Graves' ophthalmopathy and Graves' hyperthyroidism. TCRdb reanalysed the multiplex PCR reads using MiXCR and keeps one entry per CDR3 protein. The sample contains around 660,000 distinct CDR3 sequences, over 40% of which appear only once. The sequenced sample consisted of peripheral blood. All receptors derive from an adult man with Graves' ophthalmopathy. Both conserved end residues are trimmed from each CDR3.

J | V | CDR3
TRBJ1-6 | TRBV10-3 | ASSYRVRPLNSPLH
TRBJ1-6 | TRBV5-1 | ASSLDGQGRSPLH
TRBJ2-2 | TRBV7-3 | ASSLTGANTGELF
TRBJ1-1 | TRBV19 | ASSIDRGGRGGTEAF
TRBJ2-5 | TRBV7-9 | ASSQTGETGYRETQY
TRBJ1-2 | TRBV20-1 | SASDVANYGYT
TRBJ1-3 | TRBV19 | ASSMAYSGNTIY
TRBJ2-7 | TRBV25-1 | ASSELAALR
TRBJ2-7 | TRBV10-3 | AISGSLAGIYEQY
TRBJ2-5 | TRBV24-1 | ATRSGPTSGAQETQY
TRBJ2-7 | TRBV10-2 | ATSPEGVYEQY
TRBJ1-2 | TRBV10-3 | AISDYSLVNYGYT
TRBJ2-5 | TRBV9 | ASSGRGQQETQY
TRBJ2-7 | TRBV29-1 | SEERGYEQY
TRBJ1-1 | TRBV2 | ASSYQECTEAF
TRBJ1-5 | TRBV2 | ASRKGHPSNQPQH
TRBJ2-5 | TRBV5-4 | ASSLEGAGGQETQY
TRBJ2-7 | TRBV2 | ASSWTSFSEQY
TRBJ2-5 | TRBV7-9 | ASSGGLGFQETQY
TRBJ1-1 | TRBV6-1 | ASSGTGTGEAF
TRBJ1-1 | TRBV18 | ASSPGQFTEAF
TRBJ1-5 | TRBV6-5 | ASSYSPEVQPQH
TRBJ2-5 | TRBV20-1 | SAGAISRAGETQY
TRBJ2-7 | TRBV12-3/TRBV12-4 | ASSDSRRRDYGQY
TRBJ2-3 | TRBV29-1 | SVETQY
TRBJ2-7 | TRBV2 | ASSGFGGRLSYEQY
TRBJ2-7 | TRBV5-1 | ASSLGLIWSEQY
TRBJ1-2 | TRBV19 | ASSPGEARGYT